This TCR beta chain was identified during a study of control samples from healthy donors and cancer patients (dated by TCRdb to 2018 to 2021). Clipping removes 6 bases from V and 4 bases from J, with 5 as the unmatched junction base count. The CDR3 holds 12 amino acids from the cysteine to the phenylalanine. Just CDR3 DNA is preserved here, 36 bases in frame from base 1. CDR1 and CDR2, looked up from the germline V gene, are SQVTM and ANQGSEA. To note about this clone: Its binding antigen is unknown. The record has no base qualities; no much larger clone is one base away.

The library was obtained by the immunoSEQ multiplex PCR assay. TCRdb carries this immuneACCESS record with in-frame sequences only. Its versions omit some clonotypes, under half of them owing to an unresolved V gene in the studies checked, with the rest unexplained. The table for this sample lists under 85,000 clones; 94% of them were counted only once. Jointly, the top ten make up approximately 5.7% of the sample. Source material: blood. The TCR comes from a middle-aged woman in good health. The rearranged chain carries TRBV29-1 and TRBJ1-2, with 7 middle bases fitting TRBD1. Here is the DNA: TGCAGCGTGACGACAGGGCTCTATGGCTACACCTTC. Its protein reads: CSVTTGLYGYTF.